A single sample is the source of the 10 T cell receptor beta chains below, sequenced in a study of T cell clonality in common variable immunodeficiency. Whole-study results and caveats: In common variable immunodeficiency, TCR beta chains reportedly carried fewer deletions and N-nucleotide insertions.

The method was immunoSEQ multiplex PCR; TCRdb's version includes in-frame clones alone and lacks a portion of them. The sample holds 30,000 to 40,000 clones, and no clone turns up only once. Their antigen targets remain unknown. The sequencing sample was made of peripheral blood mononuclear cells. Receptor source: a human donor with common variable immunodeficiency.

At least ten counts were recorded for this clone. The read comes to an end 3 residues before the CDR3 does, leaving the germline J gene to fill in the end. V gene TRBV19 combines with J gene TRBJ2-5; 12 bases map to TRBD2. The CDR3 length is 15 residues. In germline, CDR1 is LNHDA, CDR2 SQIVND (reference sequence). The ends lost 4 bases at V and 5 bases at J; junction bases unmatched: 5. The CDR3: CASSSLGTSGETQYF. CDR3 DNA, as far as it was read: TGTGCCAGTAGTAGTCTTGGGACTAGCGGGGAGACC.

This clone was detected many times. The read ends 3 residues early relative to the CDR3; the germline J gene fills the gap. V is TRBV29-1 and J is TRBJ2-7; a possible D gene is TRBD1 (6 bases). The germline gives CDR1 SQVTM, CDR2 ANQGSEA. This CDR3 has 13 amino acids. V was clipped by 6 bases and J by 2 bases, with 14 bases between them. The CDR3 bases that were read are TGCAGCGTCCTGACAGGATCCACCTACGAG. This sequence encodes CSVLTGSTYE. In full, the CDR3 is CSVLTGSTYEQYF.

This clone appeared a few times. The DNA ends 3 residues before the CDR3 does, and the rest of the CDR3 is filled in from the germline J gene. The chain joins TRBV7-8 to TRBJ2-2; 7 nucleotides match TRBD2. Germline lookup yields CDR1 SGHVS and CDR2 FQNEAQ. V shed 5 bases and J 3 bases; nucleotides not matched to a gene: 9. The CDR3 runs 16 residues. CDR3 protein: CASSQLSGTDTGELFF. CDR3 bases read: TGTGCCAGCAGCCAACTGAGCGGGACGGACACCGGGGAG.

This clone was detected ten times or more. The read ends 3 residues shy of where the CDR3 ends; the end is completed using the germline J gene. The chain links TRBV5-4 to TRBJ2-1, with D hard to call. Trimming removed 3 bases at V and 6 bases at J, with 13 bases between. CDR1 and CDR2 from the germline V gene are SGHNT and YYREEE (reference sequence). The CDR3 consists of 14 residues. The CDR3 region is CASSSLFEGNEQFF. Incomplete CDR3 DNA: TGTGCCAGCAGCTCCCTTTTCGAAGGCAATGAG.

This clone was observed at least ten times. The read ends 3 residues before the CDR3 terminus; that terminus is restored from the germline J gene. The gene calls are TRBV20-1 and TRBJ2-7; 10 bases align to TRBD2. This CDR3 comprises 12 residues. V lost 7 bases and J lost 1; bases outside the gene matches: 1. The V gene's germline CDR1 is DFQATT and CDR2 SNEGSKA (reference sequence). The CDR3 sequence is CSVLAGSYEQYF. The CDR3 DNA, read in part, is TGCAGTGTACTAGCGGGATCCTACGAG.

This clone was seen a handful of times. Sequencing ends 3 residues short of the CDR3 end; the germline J gene provides the rest. The V and J genes are TRBV19 and TRBJ1-1; D gene uncertain. The CDR3 runs 15 residues. V was clipped by 6 bases and J by 1 base, with 15 bases between them. In germline, CDR1 is LNHDA, CDR2 SQIVND (reference sequence). The CDR3 DNA, read in part, is TGTGCCAGTAGCCGAGCGGGCAGTCGGAACACTGAA. It is translated as CASSRAGSRNTE. The full CDR3 protein is CASSRAGSRNTEAFF.

This clone was detected only a few times. From the germline J gene comes the end of the CDR3, since the read stops 3 residues before it. The V gene is TRBV5-4, the J gene TRBJ2-7, with D unclear. Germline CDR1 SGHNT, CDR2 YYREEE (reference sequence). The V end was cut by 0 bases, the J end by 4 bases, with 5 bases between. The CDR3 runs 12 residues. The CDR3 is CASSLDNYEQYF. Incomplete CDR3 DNA: TGTGCCAGCAGCTTGGACAATTACGAG.

This clone was recorded a few times. The CDR3 end is not reached by the read, which stops 3 residues before it; the germline J gene fills it in. This chain uses TRBV11-1 with TRBJ2-7; D is undetermined. Deletions cut 6 bases from V and 1 base from J, with 4 bases between. The CDR3 runs to 11 residues. The germline CDR1 and CDR2 sequences are SGHAT and FQDESV (reference sequence). CDR3 amino acids: CASSPSYEQYF. Partial CDR3 DNA: TGTGCCAGCAGTCCATCCTACGAG.

This clone showed up just a few times. Read sequence stops 3 residues before the CDR3 end, and the germline J gene provides the missing end. The rearrangement uses TRBV7-3 and TRBJ2-3; D may be TRBD2 (7 bases). Germline CDR1 SGHTA, CDR2 FQGTGA. V lost 1 base and J 3 bases, leaving 11 bases between the germline ends. This CDR3 comprises 15 residues. CDR3: CASSLRGGRTDTQYF. CDR3 bases read: TGTGCCAGCAGCTTAAGGGGGGGGCGTACAGATACG.

With respect to this clone: The observed sequence ends 3 residues before the CDR3 terminus, with the missing tail filled in from the germline J gene. The chain has TRBV2 and TRBJ2-7; possibly TRBD2 for D (6 bases). V gave up 6 bases and J gave up 1 base, with 13 bases separating them. CDR3 length: 14 residues. Germline CDR1 and CDR2: SNHLY and FYNNEI. The CDR3 protein is CASSPGLLSYEQYF. Partial CDR3 DNA: TGTGCCAGCAGCCCGGGACTGCTTTCCTACGAG.